These T cell receptor beta chains were read from a single sample in a study of shared clonotypes between healthy human individuals. Data came from immunoSEQ multiplex PCR; TCRdb stores just in-frame clones and leaves some out. Altogether more than 550,000 clones are present, 72% being singletons, with the ten largest covering under 2%. Sequencing was done on a sample of memory CD4+ T cells sorted from blood. Receptor source: a woman aged 25-40 years in good health. Each CDR3 is given with its conserved first and last residue. A D gene is named only where the DNA matches it firmly. The listing skips clone size in some rows; elsewhere it reads once, few, many or a size class.

clone size: few
V gene: TRBV5-1
D gene: NA
J gene: TRBJ2-5
CDR3 DNA: TGCGCCAGCAGCTCCGGCCCTCGAGAGACCCAGTACTTC
CDR3 protein: CASSSGPRETQYF

clone size: few
V gene: TRBV19
D gene: TRBD1
J gene: TRBJ1-5
CDR3 DNA: TGTGCCAGTGCCCTGACGGGACAGGGGAACAATCAGCCCCAGCATTTT
CDR3 protein: CASALTGQGNNQPQHF

clone size: once
V gene: TRBV18
D gene: NA
J gene: TRBJ2-2
CDR3 DNA: TGTGCCAGCTCACCATCGAAGCCCGGGGAGCTGTTTTTT
CDR3 protein: CASSPSKPGELFF

clone size: NA
V gene: TRBV28
D gene: TRBD1
J gene: TRBJ1-5
CDR3 DNA: TGTGCCAGCAGTCACGGACAGGATCAGCCCCAGCATTTT
CDR3 protein: CASSHGQDQPQHF

clone size: once
V gene: TRBV6-5
D gene: TRBD1
J gene: TRBJ1-2
CDR3 DNA: TGTGCCAGCAGACGACAGGGGGGGAACTATGGCTACACCTTC
CDR3 protein: CASRRQGGNYGYTF

clone size: NA
V gene: TRBV5-8
D gene: NA
J gene: TRBJ2-1
CDR3 DNA: TGTGCCAGCAGCTTGGTCCGTGAGCAGTTCTTC
CDR3 protein: CASSLVREQFF

clone size: NA
V gene: TRBV5-1
D gene: TRBD1
J gene: TRBJ1-2
CDR3 DNA: TGCGCCAGCAGCTGGGACAGGGGGCAGGACTATGGCTACACCTTC
CDR3 protein: CASSWDRGQDYGYTF

clone size: NA
V gene: TRBV6-5
D gene: NA
J gene: TRBJ1-1
CDR3 DNA: TGTGCCAGCAGTTACGGCAGCGATAACACTGAAGCTTTCTTT
CDR3 protein: CASSYGSDNTEAFF

clone size: NA
V gene: TRBV5-6
D gene: NA
J gene: TRBJ2-3
CDR3 DNA: TGTGCCAGCAGCTTCAGTCCAGATACGCAGTATTTT
CDR3 protein: CASSFSPDTQYF

clone size: NA
V gene: TRBV30
D gene: NA
J gene: TRBJ1-2
CDR3 DNA: TGTGCCTGGAGTGCTACTCCCGGCTATGGCTACACCTTC
CDR3 protein: CAWSATPGYGYTF